These 8 T cell receptor beta chains were all obtained from the same sample, sequenced in a study of cytomegalovirus exposure and HLA in healthy donors (dated by TCRdb to 2015 to 2018). Library preparation was by the immunoSEQ multiplex PCR assay. For the multiplex PCR, a mixture combining 60 forward primers for TCR Vbeta segments and 13 reverse primers for TCR Jbeta segments was used. TCRdb took this table from immuneACCESS and kept in-frame rearrangements with V and J called. Such tables lack part of the clones; where checked against another copy, unresolved V genes explain under half of the gap, and the rest is unexplained. This sample's table has entries for 150,000 or so clones. The top ten clones comprise roughly 1.3% of the sample. Material: PBMCs. These receptors were obtained from a woman aged 55-75 years in good health and CMV-seronegative.

The CDR3 DNA follows: TGTGCCAGCAGCCGGGACAGGGGAAGCTCCTACGAGCAGTACTTC. It translates to CASSRDRGSSYEQYF. The V call is TRBV6-5, the J call TRBJ2-7, with 10 positions matching TRBD1. Germline CDR1 and CDR2: MNHEY and SVGAGI. The J segment lost 0 bases and the V segment lost 6 bases, leaving 5 bases of the junction unmatched. CDR3 length: 15 residues.

V is TRBV6-5 and J is TRBJ2-1, with TRBD1 matching over 7 bases. CDR1 is MNHEY and CDR2 is SVGAGI in the germline V gene. V trimming: 8 bases; J trimming: 6 bases; junction bases outside the gene matches: 4. CDR3 length equals 12 residues. CDR3 nucleotides: TGTGCCAGCCAGACAGGGCCCAATGAGCAGTTCTTC. Translated: CASQTGPNEQFF.

CDR3 sequence: CASSPLGSLSYNEQFF. The CDR3 DNA reads TGTGCCAGCAGCCCCTTAGGTAGCCTCTCCTACAATGAGCAGTTCTTC. The chain combines TRBV11-2 with TRBJ2-1; the D is unclear. Trimming left V 5 bases short and J 0 bases short, with 14 bases between. Germline lookup yields CDR1 SGHAT and CDR2 FQNNGV. The CDR3 spans 16 residues. Supplemented by reference TRBV11-2 and TRBJ2-1, the full variable domain reads EAGVAQSPRYKIIEKRQSVAFWCNPISGHATLYWYQQILGQGPKLLIQFQNNGVVDDSQLPKDRFSAERLKGVDSTLKIQPAKLEDSAVYLCASSPLGSLSYNEQFFGPGTRLTVL.

CDR3 nucleotides: TGCGCCAGCAGCTTGTCTCCTAGCGGGAAGGATGAGCAGTTCTTC. This sequence encodes CASSLSPSGKDEQFF. The chain combines TRBV5-1 with TRBJ2-1; TRBD2 matches at 9 bases. CDR3 length equals 15 residues. Germline values: CDR1 SGHRS, CDR2 YFSETQ. The V segment lost 1 base and the J segment 8 bases; nucleotides outside the gene matches: 7.

The genes are TRBV6-5 and TRBJ2-3; tentatively, D is TRBD1 (5 bases). The CDR3 extends over 15 amino acids. Deletions cut 4 bases from V and 0 bases from J, with 11 bases between. Germline CDR1 and CDR2: MNHEY and SVGAGI. The CDR3 region has the DNA TGTGCCAGCAGTTCGAAGCAGGGCAGCACAGATACGCAGTATTTT. This translates into CASSSKQGSTDTQYF.

V is TRBV9 and J is TRBJ2-3, with a possible D match to TRBD2 (6 bases). The CDR3 extends over 17 amino acids. Between the trimmed V and J ends, which lost 3 bases and 6 bases, there was a span of 23 bases. Germline V gene lookup returns CDR1 SGDLS and CDR2 YYNGEE. The CDR3 DNA sequence: TGTGCCAGCAGCGCCGATTTACTAGCAGCCTTTGGGGATACGCAGTATTTT. It is translated as CASSADLLAAFGDTQYF.

The chain uses TRBV4-3 and TRBJ2-1, with 8 bases matching TRBD1. The CDR3 consists of 17 residues. Germline assignment: CDR1 LGHNA and CDR2 YSLEER. J was trimmed by 4 bases and V by 0 bases; bases with no gene match: 8. This CDR3 is CASSQDFQGARYNEQFF. For the CDR3, the DNA is TGCGCCAGCAGCCAAGATTTCCAGGGGGCAAGGTACAATGAGCAGTTCTTC.

This sequence joins TRBV5-1 and TRBJ2-3; a possible D gene is TRBD1 (6 bases). V lost 5 bases to trimming and J lost 1 base, with 11 bases between them. The CDR3 runs 14 residues. The germline CDR1 and CDR2 sequences are SGHRS and YFSETQ. DNA for the CDR3: TGCGCCAGCAGTGGGGACACCCGCACAGATACGCAGTATTTT. It translates to CASSGDTRTDTQYF. Full variable domain (remainder filled in from reference TRBV5-1 and TRBJ2-3): KAGVTQTPRYLIKTRGQQVTLSCSPISGHRSVSWYQQTPGQGLQFLFEYFSETQRNKGNFPGRFSGRQFSNSRSEMNVSTLELGDSALYLCASSGDTRTDTQYFGPGTRLTVL.